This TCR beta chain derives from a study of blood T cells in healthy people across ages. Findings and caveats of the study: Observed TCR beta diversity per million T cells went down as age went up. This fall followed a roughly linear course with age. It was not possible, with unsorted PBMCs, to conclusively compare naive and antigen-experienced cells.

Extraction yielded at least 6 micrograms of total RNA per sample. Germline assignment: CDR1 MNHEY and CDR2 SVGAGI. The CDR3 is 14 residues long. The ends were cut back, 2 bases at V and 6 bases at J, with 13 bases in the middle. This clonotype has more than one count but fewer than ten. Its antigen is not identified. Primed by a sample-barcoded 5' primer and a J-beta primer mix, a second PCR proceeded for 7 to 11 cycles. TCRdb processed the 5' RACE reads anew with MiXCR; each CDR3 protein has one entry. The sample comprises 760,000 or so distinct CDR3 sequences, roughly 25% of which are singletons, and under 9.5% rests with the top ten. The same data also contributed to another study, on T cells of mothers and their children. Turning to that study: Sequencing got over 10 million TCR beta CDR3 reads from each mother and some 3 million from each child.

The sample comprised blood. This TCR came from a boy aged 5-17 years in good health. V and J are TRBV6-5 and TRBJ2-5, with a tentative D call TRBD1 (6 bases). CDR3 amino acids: CASSYRDTGKTQYF. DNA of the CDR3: TGTGCCAGCAGTTACAGGGACACTGGGAAGACCCAGTACTTC.